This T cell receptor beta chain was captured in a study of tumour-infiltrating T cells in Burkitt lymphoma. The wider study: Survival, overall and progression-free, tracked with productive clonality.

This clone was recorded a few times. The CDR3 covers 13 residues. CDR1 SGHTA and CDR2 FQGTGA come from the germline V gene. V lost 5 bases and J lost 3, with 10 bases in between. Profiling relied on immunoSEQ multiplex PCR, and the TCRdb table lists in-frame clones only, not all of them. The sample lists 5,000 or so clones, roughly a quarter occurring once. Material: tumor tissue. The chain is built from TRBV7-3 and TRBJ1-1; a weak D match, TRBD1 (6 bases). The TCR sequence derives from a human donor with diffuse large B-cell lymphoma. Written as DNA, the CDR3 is TGTGCCAGCAGCCCCCGACAGGACACTGAAGCTTTCTTT. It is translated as CASSPRQDTEAFF.